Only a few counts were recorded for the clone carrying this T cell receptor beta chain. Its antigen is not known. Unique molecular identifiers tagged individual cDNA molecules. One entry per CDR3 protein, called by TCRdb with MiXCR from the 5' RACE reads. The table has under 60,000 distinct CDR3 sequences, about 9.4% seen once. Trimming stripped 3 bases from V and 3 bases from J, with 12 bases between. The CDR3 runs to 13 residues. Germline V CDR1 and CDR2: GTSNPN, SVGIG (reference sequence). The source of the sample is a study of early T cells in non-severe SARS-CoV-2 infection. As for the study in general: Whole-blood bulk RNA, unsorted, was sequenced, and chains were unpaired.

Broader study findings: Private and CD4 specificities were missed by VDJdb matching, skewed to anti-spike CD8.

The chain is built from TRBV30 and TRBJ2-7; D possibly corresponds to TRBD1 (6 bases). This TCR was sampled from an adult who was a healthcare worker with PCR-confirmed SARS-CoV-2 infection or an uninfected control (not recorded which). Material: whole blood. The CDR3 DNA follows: TGTGCCTGGAGCAAGGCAGGGGTCTACGAGCAGTACTTC. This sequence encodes CAWSKAGVYEQYF.